This section outlines one T cell receptor beta chain sequence together with its context. As yet, its antigen is unknown. CDR1 SGHAT and CDR2 FQNNGV come from the germline V gene. The CDR3 covers 14 residues. The ends were cut back, 4 bases at V and 9 bases at J, with 16 bases in the middle. Sequenced by immunoSEQ multiplex PCR; TCRdb stores in-frame clones only, minus some. The profile shows about 73,000 clones, approximately 86% of them singletons. The sample is drawn from a study of OX40 agonist ivuxolimab in advanced cancers. Study context: All patients had ivuxolimab intravenously every 2 weeks at 0.01 to 10 mg/kg. Two patients with cutaneous melanoma and one with hepatocellular carcinoma, three in total, showed partial responses. Study results and limitations: Clonal expansion from baseline to week 6 occurred in both CD4+ and CD8+ T cells.

This clonotype was obtained from an adult with an advanced solid tumor such as melanoma, head and neck, liver or kidney cancer. Sample: CD4+ or CD8+ T cells sorted from blood, taken in a trial of the OX40 agonist ivuxolimab. The V gene is TRBV11-2, the J gene TRBJ2-4, with D maybe TRBD2 (7 bases). For the CDR3, the DNA is TGTGCCAGCAGCTCCCCTGCGGGGGCCGGCATTCAGTACTTC. It specifies CASSSPAGAGIQYF. Combining the CDR3 with reference TRBV11-2 and TRBJ2-4 gives the whole variable domain EAGVAQSPRYKIIEKRQSVAFWCNPISGHATLYWYQQILGQGPKLLIQFQNNGVVDDSQLPKDRFSAERLKGVDSTLKIQPAKLEDSAVYLCASSSPAGAGIQYFGAGTRLSVL.